This TCR beta chain came from a study of cytomegalovirus exposure and HLA in healthy donors. The ends lost 6 bases at V and 2 bases at J; junction bases unmatched: 7. The germline CDR1 and CDR2 sequences are MDHEN and SYDVKM. The CDR3 length is 15 residues. An approximately 130-subject validation cohort, separate from the approximately 700-subject first cohort, supplied the donors. Generated by immunoSEQ multiplex PCR, the TCRdb table keeps only in-frame clones and is missing some. The sample carries roughly 130,000 clones, 70% to 90% recorded once. Of note for this clone: Its antigen is unidentified.

General study points: High specificity and sensitivity for cytomegalovirus status were reported for the classifier. A subsequent analysis found that TCR clusters from the first cohort also tended to co-occur in the 120 or so validation repertoires, with 94% of cluster scores above 0.

This sequence was found in a woman aged 25 to 39 in good health and CMV-seropositive. The chain carries TRBV28 and TRBJ2-7; 10 bases fit TRBD1. Sequenced: PBMCs. The CDR3 reads CASRPDRGLPYEQYF. The CDR3 nucleotides read TGTGCCAGCAGACCCGACAGGGGGCTCCCCTACGAGCAGTACTTC. The full variable domain, rest sourced from reference TRBV28 and TRBJ2-7, is DVKVTQSSRYLVKRTGEKVFLECVQDMDHENMFWYRQDPGLGLRLIYFSYDVKMKEKGDIPEGYSVSREKKERFSLILESASTNQTSMYLCASRPDRGLPYEQYFGPGTRLTVT.